This T cell receptor beta chain stems from a study of cytomegalovirus exposure and HLA in healthy donors. Study-wide results and caveats: An observed cluster of highly shared sequence variants was recorded as a likely sequencing artifact. Across HLA loci, a later analysis found differing TCR association rates, with DRB1 most and HLA-C fewest. Later analysis indicated greater clonal expansion among HLA-associated TCR beta chains than among equally common other chains. In an earlier analysis, productive rearrangement rates for most beta V segments clustered near 87% or 30%.

PCR was performed using 60 Vbeta and 13 Jbeta primers. Sequencing was performed with immunoSEQ multiplex PCR; in TCRdb, only in-frame clones are kept and a portion is missing. The listing contains about 160,000 clones. The length of the CDR3 is 16 residues. V lost 4 bases, J lost 6 bases, and 15 bases stayed unmatched. CDR1 and CDR2 from the germline V gene are SGHNT and YYREEE (reference sequence). On this clone itself: The antigen is not known.

The chain has TRBV5-4 and TRBJ2-7, with 8 bases that match TRBD2. This clonotype originated in a man younger than 45 in good health and CMV-seronegative. The source material was PBMCs. CDR3: CASSPGGTAGVSEQYF. CDR3 nucleotides: TGTGCCAGCAGCCCTGGAGGTACAGCGGGAGTTTCCGAGCAGTACTTC.